A selection of T cell receptor beta chains follows, all from one sample in a study of breast tumors, draining lymph nodes, adjacent tissues. TCRdb called the multiplex PCR reads again in MiXCR, with one record for every CDR3 protein. The table lists approximately 140,000 distinct CDR3 sequences, around a third of them singletons. Source material: axillary lymph node tissue. These receptors all come from a female donor with breast cancer. Some clones in this sample may be carry-over from other donors' samples. Each CDR3 is given with its conserved first and last residue. The D gene is left open where the match is weak. The size of a clone is reported for some rows only, either as once, few or many, or as a class for expanded clones.

V	D	size	J	length	CDR3	DNA
TRBV2	-	once	TRBJ1-6	12	CASSEGSSPLHF	TGTGCCAGCAGCGAGGGGAGTTCACCCCTCCACTTT
TRBV7-2	-	many	TRBJ2-1	14	CASSLGGGGNEQFF	TGTGCCAGCAGCTTAGGAGGGGGGGGCAATGAGCAGTTCTTC
TRBV2	-	many	TRBJ1-2	14	CASRKGRESYGYTF	TGTGCCAGCAGGAAGGGCAGAGAAAGCTATGGCTACACCTTC
TRBV29-1	-	-	TRBJ1-2	14	CSVPRDPTTGGHTF	TGCAGCGTTCCGAGGGACCCTACCACGGGAGGCCACACCTTC
TRBV5-1	-	-	TRBJ1-1	14	CASSPLGTNTEAFF	TGCGCCAGCAGCCCCCTGGGGACAAACACTGAAGCTTTCTTT
TRBV4-1	-	many	TRBJ1-5	15	CASSQDVGGYQPQHF	TGCGCCAGCAGCCAAGATGTTGGGGGGTACCAGCCCCAGCATTTT
TRBV6-6	TRBD1	many	TRBJ2-7	16	CASSHLDRASGYEQYF	TGTGCCAGCAGTCACCTCGACAGGGCCTCGGGCTACGAGCAGTACTTC
TRBV14	-	many	TRBJ2-5	15	CASSQDLGVSETQYF	TGTGCCAGCAGCCAAGATTTAGGAGTGTCGGAGACCCAGTACTTC
TRBV2	-	once	TRBJ1-6	14	CASRARQHRSPLHF	TGTGCCAGCAGAGCTAGACAGCACCGGTCTCCCCTCCACTTT
TRBV6-6	-	many	TRBJ1-6	16	CASSYWGELDNSPLHF	TGTGCCAGCAGTTACTGGGGGGAGTTGGATAATTCACCCCTCCACTTT
TRBV20-1	-	once	TRBJ2-3	12	CSATGYTDTQYF	TGCAGTGCTACGGGCTACACAGATACGCAGTATTTT
TRBV2	-	many	TRBJ2-2	13	CASRNLAAGELFF	TGTGCCAGCCGCAATCTAGCAGCCGGGGAGCTGTTTTTT
TRBV6-6	TRBD2	many	TRBJ2-1	13	CASNRGEYNEQFF	TGTGCCAGCAATCGGGGGGAATACAATGAGCAGTTCTTC
TRBV7-6	-	many	TRBJ2-3	14	CASSLGGRADTQYF	TGTGCCAGCAGCTTAGGGGGGCGCGCAGATACGCAGTATTTT
TRBV10-3	-	few	TRBJ1-1	15	CAIRRGGWSYTEAFF	TGTGCCATCCGCCGCGGGGGCTGGTCGTACACTGAAGCTTTCTTT
TRBV19	TRBD2	many	TRBJ2-7	13	CASARGGAYEQYF	TGTGCCAGTGCCCGCGGGGGTGCCTACGAGCAGTACTTC
TRBV6-6	-	many	TRBJ2-3	13	CASSHPGTDTQYF	TGTGCCAGCAGTCACCCAGGCACAGATACGCAGTATTTT
TRBV2	-	-	TRBJ1-5	15	CASSAGRGGSQPQHF	TGTGCCAGCAGCGCAGGACGGGGAGGTTCTCAGCCCCAGCATTTT
TRBV6-5	-	few	TRBJ2-2	16	CASRLDGGANTGELFF	TGTGCCAGCAGACTCGATGGGGGCGCAAACACCGGGGAGCTGTTTTTT
TRBV7-9	-	many	TRBJ1-2	13	CASSLDFINGYTF	TGTGCCAGCAGCTTAGATTTTATTAATGGCTACACCTTC
TRBV7-8	-	many	TRBJ2-7	17	CASSLGGGGGQSYEQYF	TGTGCCAGCAGCTTAGGGGGGGGGGGGGGGCAATCCTACGAGCAGTACTTC
TRBV3-1	-	many	TRBJ2-5	14	CASSEWDRQETQYF	TGTGCCAGCAGCGAGTGGGACCGTCAAGAGACCCAGTACTTC
TRBV12-3/TRBV12-4	-	-	TRBJ1-5	14	CASSYLGSNQPQHF	TGTGCCAGCAGCTACTTAGGCAGCAATCAGCCCCAGCATTTT
TRBV6-6	-	-	TRBJ1-4	15	CASSRGGATNEKLFF	TGTGCCAGCAGTCGCGGGGGGGCAACTAATGAAAAACTGTTTTTT
TRBV6-2/TRBV6-3	-	-	TRBJ1-1	14	CASGQAPGATEAFF	TGTGCCAGCGGTCAGGCCCCGGGAGCCACTGAAGCTTTCTTT
TRBV29-1	TRBD1	many	TRBJ1-4	12	CSGGQGYEKLFF	TGCAGCGGAGGACAGGGGTATGAAAAACTGTTTTTT
TRBV15	-	many	TRBJ2-2	13	CATSRVYTGELFF	TGTGCCACCAGCAGAGTATACACCGGGGAGCTGTTTTTT
TRBV5-1	-	many	TRBJ2-1	13	CASGLDRNNEQFF	TGCGCCAGCGGCTTGGACCGGAACAATGAGCAGTTCTTC
TRBV7-8	-	-	TRBJ2-5	14	CASSVSTGEETHYF	TGTGCCAGCAGCGTAAGTACGGGGGAAGAGACCCATTACTTC
TRBV2	-	many	TRBJ2-3	16	CASSYLGGVNTDTQYF	TGTGCCAGCAGCTACCTCGGCGGGGTGAACACAGATACGCAGTATTTT
TRBV19	-	many	TRBJ1-3	14	CASSFGTGGNTIYF	TGTGCCAGTAGTTTCGGCACGGGCGGAAACACCATATATTTT
TRBV7-3	-	many	TRBJ2-2	15	CASSPKGLDTGELFF	TGTGCCAGCAGCCCCAAGGGGCTGGACACCGGGGAGCTGTTTTTT
TRBV20-1	-	many	TRBJ1-2	12	CSVSVEGRGYTF	TGCAGTGTTAGCGTAGAGGGACGGGGCTACACCTTC
TRBV6-6	TRBD1	-	TRBJ1-1	18	CASRGLGFRQGGGTEAFF	TGTGCCAGCAGGGGGTTAGGCTTTCGACAGGGGGGTGGAACTGAAGCTTTCTTT
TRBV7-8	TRBD1	many	TRBJ2-5	14	CASSRGTGGETQYF	TGTGCCAGCAGCCGCGGGACAGGGGGAGAGACCCAGTACTTC
TRBV7-2	TRBD2	-	TRBJ2-5	15	CASSLRAGTQETQYF	TGTGCCAGCAGCCTTAGAGCGGGGACCCAAGAGACCCAGTACTTC
TRBV7-3	-	-	TRBJ2-1	16	CASSEVGVGENEEQFF	TGTGCCAGCAGCGAGGTAGGGGTGGGGGAGAATGAAGAGCAGTTCTTC
TRBV7-3	TRBD1	many	TRBJ2-2	13	CASSPQGAGELFF	TGTGCCAGCAGCCCACAGGGGGCCGGGGAGCTGTTTTTT
TRBV5-5	-	-	TRBJ1-3	14	CASSLGTEGDTIYF	TGTGCCAGCAGCTTGGGGACAGAAGGAGACACCATATATTTT